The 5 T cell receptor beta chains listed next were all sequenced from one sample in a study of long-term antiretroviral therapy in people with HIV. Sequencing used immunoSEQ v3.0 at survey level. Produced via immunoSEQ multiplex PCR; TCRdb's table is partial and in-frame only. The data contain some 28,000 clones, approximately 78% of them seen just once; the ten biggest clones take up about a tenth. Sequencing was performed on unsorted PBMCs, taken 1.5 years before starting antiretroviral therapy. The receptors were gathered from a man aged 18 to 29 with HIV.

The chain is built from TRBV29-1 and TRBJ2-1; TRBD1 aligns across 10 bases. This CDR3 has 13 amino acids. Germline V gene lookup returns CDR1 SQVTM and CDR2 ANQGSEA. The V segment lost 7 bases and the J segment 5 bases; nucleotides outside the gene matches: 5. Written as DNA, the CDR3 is TGCAGCGCAACCGGGACAGGGGACAATGAGCAGTTCTTC. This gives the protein CSATGTGDNEQFF.

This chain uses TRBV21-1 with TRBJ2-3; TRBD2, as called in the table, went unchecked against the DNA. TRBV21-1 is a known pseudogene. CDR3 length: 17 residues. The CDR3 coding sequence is TGTGCCAGCAGCAAACCAAAACGAGATTTTAGCACAGATACGCAGTATTTT. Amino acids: CASSKPKRDFSTDTQYF.

CDR3 in amino acids: CASSLVRVQGREGYTF. DNA for the CDR3: TGTGCCAGCAGCTTAGTACGGGTACAGGGACGGGAAGGCTACACCTTC. This chain joins TRBV7-9 and TRBJ1-2; a possible D gene is TRBD1 (6 bases). Germline assignment: CDR1 SEHNR and CDR2 FQNEAQ (reference sequence). V lost 1 base and J lost 8, with 20 bases in between. The length of the CDR3 is 16 residues.

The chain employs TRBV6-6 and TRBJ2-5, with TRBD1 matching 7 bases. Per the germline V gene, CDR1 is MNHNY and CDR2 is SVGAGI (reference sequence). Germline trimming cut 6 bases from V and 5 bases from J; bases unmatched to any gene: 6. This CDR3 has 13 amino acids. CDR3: CASRRGQAETQYF. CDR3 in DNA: TGTGCCAGCAGAAGAGGACAGGCGGAGACCCAGTACTTC.

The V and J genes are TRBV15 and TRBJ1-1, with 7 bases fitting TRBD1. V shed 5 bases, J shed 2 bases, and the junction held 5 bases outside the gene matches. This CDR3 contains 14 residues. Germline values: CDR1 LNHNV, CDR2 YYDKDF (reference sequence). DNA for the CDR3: TGTGCCACCAGCGGCGGGACAGTTAACACTGAAGCTTTCTTT. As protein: CATSGGTVNTEAFF.